These 32 T cell receptor beta chains came from one sample sequenced in a study of control samples from healthy donors and cancer patients. Sequencing was performed with immunoSEQ multiplex PCR; in TCRdb, only in-frame clones are kept and a portion is missing. The sample includes 75,000 to 95,000 clones, approximately 84% of them seen just once. The sample consisted of PBMCs. Source of these receptors: a man aged 65 to 85 with lung cancer.

The chain joins TRBV4-1 to TRBJ2-3; 12 bases align to TRBD2. This CDR3 region has 17 residues. With 4 bases clipped from V and 5 bases from J, the junction kept 10 bases outside the gene matches. Germline V gene data show CDR1 as MGHRA and CDR2 as YSYEKL. The CDR3 DNA sequence: TGCGCCAGCAGCCCTATTCTAGCGGGGGGGCGGGGAGATACGCAGTATTTT. Its protein is CASSPILAGGRGDTQYF.

This clone was counted a single time. The chain recombines TRBV29-1 with TRBJ1-2; D uncertain. V shed 1 base and J shed 8 bases, with 11 bases lying between them. CDR3 length: 12 residues. Germline CDR1 is SQVTM and CDR2 is ANQGSEA. CDR3 bases: TGCAGCGTTGAAGGGCAGAGAAAGGGCTACACCTTC. Protein sequence: CSVEGQRKGYTF.

The chain couples TRBV19 to TRBJ1-4, with D uncertain. The CDR3 sequence is 15 residues long. From germline, CDR1 is LNHDA and CDR2 SQIVND (reference sequence). V dropped 0 bases and J dropped 5 bases, with 10 bases sitting between them. The CDR3 protein is CASSIDPRPNEKLFF. CDR3 coding DNA: TGTGCCAGTAGTATAGATCCCCGACCGAATGAAAAACTGTTTTTT.

This clone has just one count. The V gene is TRBV7-2, the J gene TRBJ2-2; the match to TRBD2 covers 14 bases. Trimming removed 5 bases from V and 4 bases from J; junction bases left unmatched: 9. Germline CDR1 and CDR2: SGHTA and FQGNSA. The CDR3 has 18 residues. CDR3 coding DNA: TGTGCCAGCAGCCCAAGACTAGCGGGGGGGCCGGGCACCGGGGAGCTGTTTTTT. Amino acid sequence: CASSPRLAGGPGTGELFF.

Here the CDR3 DNA reads TGTGCCAGCCAACGGGGACAGGGGGCCAGAAAGTACTTC. Residues: CASQRGQGARKYF. The chain has TRBV3-1 (or the pseudogene TRBV3-2) and TRBJ2-7; 12 bases match TRBD1. This CDR3 has 13 residues. The ends lost 8 bases at V and 11 bases at J; junction bases unmatched: 10. CDR1 LGHDT and CDR2 YNNKEL come from the germline V gene (reference sequence).

The chain uses TRBV28 and TRBJ1-2; 7 positions match TRBD1. Germline V gene sequence: CDR1 MDHEN, CDR2 SYDVKM. This CDR3 has 15 residues. The ends lost 2 bases at V and 5 bases at J; junction bases unmatched: 8. The CDR3 sequence: CASSLTAGGVYGYTF. Here the CDR3 DNA reads TGTGCCAGCAGTTTAACGGCAGGGGGTGTGTATGGCTACACCTTC.

The chain carries TRBV7-3 and TRBJ2-3; possibly TRBD1 or TRBD2 for D (5 bases each). The length of the CDR3 is 15 residues. Germline CDR1 is SGHTA and CDR2 is FQGTGA. V dropped 5 bases and J dropped 2 bases, with 14 bases sitting between them. For the CDR3, the DNA is TGTGCCAGCAGCCTAGCAGGGTTTAACACAGATACGCAGTATTTT. Amino acid sequence: CASSLAGFNTDTQYF.

DNA for the CDR3: TGTGCCACCAGCCGAGTAAAAAACTACGAGCAGTACTTC. Amino acids: CATSRVKNYEQYF. The chain couples TRBV15 to TRBJ2-7; D is undetermined. Trimming stripped 5 bases from V and 3 bases from J, with 11 bases between. CDR1 and CDR2 (germline): LNHNV, YYDKDF (reference sequence). The CDR3 has 13 residues. Combining the CDR3 with reference TRBV15 and TRBJ2-7 gives the whole variable domain DAMVIQNPRYQVTQFGKPVTLSCSQTLNHNVMYWYQQKSSQAPKLLFHYYDKDFNNEADTPDNFQSRRPNTSFCFLDIRSPGLGDTAMYLCATSRVKNYEQYFGPGTRLTVT.

The chain is built from TRBV2 and TRBJ1-6; no firm D call. Germline-derived CDR1 and CDR2 are SNHLY and FYNNEI. The CDR3 loop spans 14 amino acids. Trimming cost V 2 bases and J 4 bases, with 6 bases left between them. The CDR3 nucleotides read TGTGCCAGCAGTGAAAACGATTATAATTCACCCCTCCACTTT. Amino acid sequence: CASSENDYNSPLHF.

The table lists this clone with a few counts. This chain connects TRBV30 to TRBJ2-7; D might be TRBD1 (6 bases). Trimming cost V 2 bases and J 2 bases, with 16 bases left between them. This CDR3 has 15 residues. Germline assignment: CDR1 GTSNPN and CDR2 SVGIG (reference sequence). The DNA for the CDR3 is TGTGCCTGGAGTCTATCACAGGGAATCCCCTACGAGCAGTACTTC. This codes for CAWSLSQGIPYEQYF.

V and J are TRBV6-5 and TRBJ2-3; TRBD1 matches 7 bases. CDR3 length: 11 amino acids. Germline CDR1 and CDR2: MNHEY and SVGAGI. V was pared by 5 bases and J by 9 bases, with 2 bases of the junction left unmatched. DNA of the CDR3: TGTGCCAGCAGTATACAGGGGACGCAGTATTTT. It is translated as CASSIQGTQYF.

The chain joins TRBV7-9 to TRBJ1-1; no clear D. This CDR3 has 17 amino acids. Trimming removed 5 bases from V and 0 bases from J, with 19 bases in between. From germline, CDR1 is SEHNR and CDR2 FQNEAQ (reference sequence). The CDR3 reads CASSAAVWGLMNTEAFF. CDR3 coding DNA: TGTGCCAGCAGCGCCGCGGTCTGGGGTTTGATGAACACTGAAGCTTTCTTT.

The V and J genes are TRBV3-1 (or the pseudogene TRBV3-2) and TRBJ2-1; 7 bases line up with TRBD1. Germline assignment: CDR1 LGHDT and CDR2 YNNKEL (reference sequence). Trimming at V came to 4 bases and at J to 1 base, leaving 4 bases not matched to a gene. The CDR3 runs 15 residues. As DNA, the CDR3 is TGTGCCAGCAGCCGTACACAGGGGTCCTACAATGAGCAGTTCTTC. It encodes CASSRTQGSYNEQFF.

V is TRBV9 and J is TRBJ2-3; D is unclear. This CDR3 comprises 15 residues. The V gene's germline CDR1 is SGDLS and CDR2 YYNGEE. Trimming left V 3 bases short and J 1 base short, with 12 bases between. The CDR3 bases are TGTGCCAGCAGCGAAGACTCCCTTGGCACAGATACGCAGTATTTT. Translated, it gives CASSEDSLGTDTQYF.

This chain uses TRBV5-1 with TRBJ1-5; D is uncertain. CDR3 length: 15 residues. Deletions cut 0 bases from V and 4 bases from J, with 11 bases between. Germline V CDR1 and CDR2: SGHRS, YFSETQ. CDR3 DNA: TGCGCCAGCAGCTTGGATGGACGGGGTAATCAGCCCCAGCATTTT. Translating gives CASSLDGRGNQPQHF.

The chain recombines TRBV9 with TRBJ2-3; D is unclear. CDR1 SGDLS and CDR2 YYNGEE come from the germline V gene. Trimming took off 0 bases at V and 5 bases at J, with 7 bases between the two ends. The CDR3 loop spans 13 amino acids. The CDR3 region is CASSVAMRDTQYF. The CDR3, as DNA: TGTGCCAGCAGCGTAGCAATGAGAGATACGCAGTATTTT.

This clone was seen a single time. The J gene is TRBJ1-5, the V gene TRBV3-1 (or the pseudogene TRBV3-2); a possible D gene is TRBD1 (6 bases). This CDR3 is built from 14 residues. CDR1 and CDR2 (germline): LGHDT, YNNKEL (reference sequence). The V and J ends lost 5 bases and 0 bases respectively, with 8 bases between them. CDR3 DNA: TGTGCCAGCAGCTTCAGGGGTAGCAATCAGCCCCAGCATTTT. As protein: CASSFRGSNQPQHF.

V and J are TRBV11-2 and TRBJ2-2, with D perhaps TRBD1 (6 bases). V lost 5 bases to trimming and J lost 6 bases, with 10 bases between them. The germline V gene has CDR1 SGHAT and CDR2 FQNNGV. This CDR3 has 13 amino acids. CDR3 coding DNA: TGTGCCAGCAGCCCAGGGGTAGCCGGGGAGCTGTTTTTT. Its protein product is CASSPGVAGELFF.

The DNA for the CDR3 is TGTGCCAGCAGTTACCTGGACAGGAACACTGAAGCTTTCTTT. It codes for CASSYLDRNTEAFF. V usage is TRBV6-5 and J usage is TRBJ1-1; D may be TRBD1 (6 bases). CDR3 size: 14 residues. With 2 bases removed from V and 1 base from J, the gap between germline ends came to 8 bases. The germline CDR1 and CDR2 sequences are MNHEY and SVGAGI.

This clone occurred once. The V call is TRBV6-5, the J call TRBJ1-1; tentatively, D is TRBD1 (5 bases). This CDR3 is built from 15 residues. Trimming took 7 bases from V and 5 from J, leaving 20 bases between them. Germline-derived CDR1 and CDR2 are MNHEY and SVGAGI. This CDR3 is CASISSEWGITEAFF. In nucleotides, the CDR3 is TGTGCCAGCATTTCCTCGGAGTGGGGGATAACTGAAGCTTTCTTT.

V and J are TRBV5-1 and TRBJ2-1, with 13 bases matching TRBD2. J gave up 4 bases and V 4 bases, and 8 bases lay outside the gene matches. The germline CDR1 and CDR2 sequences are SGHRS and YFSETQ. The CDR3 runs to 17 residues. In DNA, the CDR3 is TGCGCCAGCAGCCAATCCTCGACTAGCGGGGGGTACAATGAGCAGTTCTTC. It is translated as CASSQSSTSGGYNEQFF.

The gene calls are TRBV11-2 and TRBJ1-4, with D perhaps TRBD1 (6 bases). Trimming pared 0 bases from V and 8 bases from J, leaving 16 bases between. There are 16 residues in the CDR3. Germline assignment: CDR1 SGHAT and CDR2 FQNNGV. The CDR3 protein is CASSLDLTGHMEKLFF. CDR3 in DNA: TGTGCCAGCAGCTTAGATCTGACAGGACATATGGAAAAACTGTTTTTT.

This clone was seen once. The chain joins TRBV25-1 to TRBJ2-5, with 8 bases identical to TRBD1. CDR3 length: 14 residues. Per the germline V gene, CDR1 is MGHDK and CDR2 is SYGVNS. V lost 4 bases to trimming and J lost 1 base; unmatched junction nucleotides: 2. CDR3 sequence reads: CASSGTGPQETQYF. DNA for the CDR3: TGTGCCAGCAGTGGGACAGGGCCCCAAGAGACCCAGTACTTC.

J is TRBJ2-7 and V is TRBV4-3; D may correspond to TRBD1 or TRBD2 (7 bases each). The CDR3 has 16 residues. CDR1 is LGHNA and CDR2 is YSLEER in the germline V gene. Trimming shortened V by 0 bases and J by 6 bases, and 18 bases separated the two germline ends. The CDR3 sequence: CASSQDGARGGREQYF. The CDR3 nucleotides read TGCGCCAGCAGCCAAGATGGGGCCAGGGGGGGCCGCGAGCAGTACTTC.

This chain uses TRBV18 with TRBJ2-3; tentative D call: TRBD2 (5 bases). There are 14 residues in the CDR3. V gave up 2 bases and J gave up 6 bases, with 12 bases separating them. Germline lookup yields CDR1 KGHSH and CDR2 LQKENI. The CDR3 DNA is TGTGCCAGCTCACCAGTCGGGATACGGGATACGCAGTATTTT. It specifies CASSPVGIRDTQYF.

Notes on this clone: The same CDR3 arises from other DNA sequences in this sample as well. This chain connects TRBV11-2 to TRBJ2-7; 8 nucleotides align to TRBD2. The CDR3 has 15 residues. With V trimmed by 3 bases and J by 2 bases, 6 bases remained unmatched. Germline V gives CDR1 SGHAT, CDR2 FQNNGV. The CDR3 loop reads CASSFGRGGTYEQYF. CDR3 coding DNA: TGTGCCAGCAGCTTTGGTCGGGGGGGGACCTACGAGCAGTACTTC. The full variable domain, its missing parts supplied by reference TRBV11-2 and TRBJ2-7, is EAGVAQSPRYKIIEKRQSVAFWCNPISGHATLYWYQQILGQGPKLLIQFQNNGVVDDSQLPKDRFSAERLKGVDSTLKIQPAKLEDSAVYLCASSFGRGGTYEQYFGPGTRLTVT.

V gene TRBV6-1 combines with J gene TRBJ1-4; D gene ambiguous. Trimming took off 0 bases at V and 6 bases at J, with 11 bases between the two ends. This CDR3 contains 15 residues. The germline V gene has CDR1 MNHNS and CDR2 SASEGT. The CDR3 protein is CASSEARVGYEKLFF. CDR3 DNA sequence: TGTGCCAGCAGTGAAGCGAGGGTGGGGTATGAAAAACTGTTTTTT.

The V and J genes are TRBV3-1 (or the pseudogene TRBV3-2) and TRBJ2-2; TRBD2 aligns across 10 bases. The CDR3 runs 14 residues. The germline V gene encodes CDR1 LGHDT and CDR2 YNNKEL (reference sequence). The V and J ends lost 4 bases and 6 bases, in that order; junction bases with no gene match: 2. CDR3 region: CASSRTSGAGELFF. In DNA, the CDR3 is TGTGCCAGCAGCCGGACTAGCGGCGCCGGGGAGCTGTTTTTT.

The gene calls are TRBV25-1 and TRBJ2-3; TRBD2 might be the D (5 bases). The CDR3 is made up of 15 amino acids. V was pared by 6 bases and J by 3 bases, with 16 bases between. Germline-derived CDR1 and CDR2 are MGHDK and SYGVNS. The CDR3 here is CASSPPGTGTDTQYF. In DNA, the CDR3 is TGTGCCAGCAGCCCGCCGGGAACTGGGACAGATACGCAGTATTTT.

This clone was seen once. The CDR3: CASSYSMGFYEQYF. The DNA for the CDR3 is TGTGCCAGCAGTTACTCGATGGGGTTCTACGAGCAGTACTTC. The V and J genes are TRBV6-5 and TRBJ2-7; D gene uncertain. Per germline, CDR1 MNHEY and CDR2 SVGAGI. V was shortened by 0 bases and J by 3 bases, with 9 bases between the two germline ends. The CDR3 length is 14 residues.

The chain carries TRBV6-4 and TRBJ1-1; D remains unclear. The ends were cut back, 4 bases at V and 1 base at J, with 10 bases in the middle. There are 14 residues in the CDR3. Germline values: CDR1 MRHNA, CDR2 SNTAGT. The CDR3 nucleotides read TGTGCCAGCAGTGTTGGAGGGCGGAACACTGAAGCTTTCTTT. Amino acid sequence: CASSVGGRNTEAFF.

Only a few counts were recorded for this clone. The V call is TRBV27, the J call TRBJ1-6; D ambiguous. Trimming cost V 2 bases and J 7 bases, with 9 bases left between them. The CDR3 length is 14 residues. Germline lookup yields CDR1 MNHEY and CDR2 SMNVEV (reference sequence). The chain's CDR3 is CASSLAQKNSPLHF. CDR3 nucleotide sequence: TGTGCCAGCAGTTTAGCACAGAAGAATTCACCCCTCCACTTT.